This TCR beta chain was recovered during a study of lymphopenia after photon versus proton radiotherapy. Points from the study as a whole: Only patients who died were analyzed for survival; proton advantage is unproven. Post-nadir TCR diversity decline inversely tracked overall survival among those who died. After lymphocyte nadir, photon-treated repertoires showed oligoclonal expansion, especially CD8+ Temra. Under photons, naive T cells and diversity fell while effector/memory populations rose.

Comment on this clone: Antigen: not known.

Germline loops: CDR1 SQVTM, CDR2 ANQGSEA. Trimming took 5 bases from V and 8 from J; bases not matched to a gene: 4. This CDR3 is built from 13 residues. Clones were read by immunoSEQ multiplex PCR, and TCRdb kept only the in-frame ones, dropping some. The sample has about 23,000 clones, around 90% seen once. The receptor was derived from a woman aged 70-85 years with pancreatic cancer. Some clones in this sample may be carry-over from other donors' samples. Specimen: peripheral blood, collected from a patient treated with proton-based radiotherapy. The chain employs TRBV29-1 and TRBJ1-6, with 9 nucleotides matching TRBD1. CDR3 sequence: CSVRTGDDSPLHF. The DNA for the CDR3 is TGCAGCGTTAGGACAGGGGATGATTCACCCCTCCACTTT.